The present T cell receptor (beta chain) was sequenced within a study of early T cells in non-severe SARS-CoV-2 infection. Study details: Bulk RNA from unsorted whole blood was sequenced; chains were unpaired.

This clonotype was seen ten or more times. The antigen is unknown. Study conclusions and caveats: The study's VDJdb matching favored anti-spike CD8 responses and missed private and CD4 specificities.

CDR1 is LNHDA and CDR2 is SQIVND in the germline V gene (reference sequence). Trimming stripped 5 bases from V and 6 bases from J, with 14 bases between. The CDR3 covers 14 residues. Unique molecular identifiers were attached to individual cDNA molecules. In TCRdb, the 5' RACE reads were re-called with MiXCR into one record per CDR3 protein. The sample shows 85,000 to 100,000 distinct CDR3 sequences, 9.5% to 12% of them seen only once. This clonotype originated in an adult who was a healthcare worker with PCR-confirmed SARS-CoV-2 infection or an uninfected control (not recorded which). The sample was whole blood. This sequence joins TRBV19 and TRBJ2-1; tentatively, D is TRBD2 (5 bases). In nucleotides, the CDR3 is TGTGCCAGTAGTCCGGCGGCGGGCTTCAATGAGCAGTTCTTC. Its translation is CASSPAAGFNEQFF. Supplemented by reference TRBV19 and TRBJ2-1, the full variable domain reads DGGITQSPKYLFRKEGQNVTLSCEQNLNHDAMYWYRQDPGQGLRLIYYSQIVNDFQKGDIAEGYSVSREKKESFPLTVTSAQKNPTAFYLCASSPAAGFNEQFFGPGTRLTVL.